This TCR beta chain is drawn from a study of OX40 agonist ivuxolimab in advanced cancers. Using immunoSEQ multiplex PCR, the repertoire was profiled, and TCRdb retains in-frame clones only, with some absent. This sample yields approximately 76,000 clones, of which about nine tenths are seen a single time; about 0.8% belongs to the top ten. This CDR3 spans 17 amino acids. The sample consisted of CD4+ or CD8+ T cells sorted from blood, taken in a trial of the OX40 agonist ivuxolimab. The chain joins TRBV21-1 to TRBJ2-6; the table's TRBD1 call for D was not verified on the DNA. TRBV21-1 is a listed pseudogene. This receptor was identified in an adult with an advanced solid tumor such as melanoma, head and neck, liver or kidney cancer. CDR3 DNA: TGTGCCGAGGGTAGGACAGGGGCTTTCTCTGGGGCCAACGTCCTGACTTTC. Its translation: CAEGRTGAFSGANVLTF.